These T cell receptor beta chains were read from a single sample in a study of shared clonotypes between healthy human individuals. Assay: immunoSEQ multiplex PCR; the TCRdb copy retains only in-frame clones and omits some. This table has about 2.1 million clones, 93% appearing once. Sequencing was done on a sample of naive CD8+ T cells from PBMCs. All receptors derive from a man younger than 35 in good health. Some clones in this sample may be carry-over from other donors' samples. CDR3s include the opening cysteine and the closing phenylalanine or tryptophan. The order of the fields is CDR3 DNA, CDR3 protein, clone size, J gene, V gene, D gene. The D gene is left open where the match is weak. The size field is filled for only some rows; it gives once, few, many or a size class.

TGTGCCAGCAGTCCGCGGACAGCGAGTAAATTGAGAACATGGGAGACCCAGTACTTC	CASSPRTASKLRTWETQYF	NA	TRBJ2-5	TRBV28	NA
TGTGCCAGCAGTACCTCCGGGCTACGGGGTCAGCCCCAGCATTTT	CASSTSGLRGQPQHF	NA	TRBJ1-5	TRBV27	NA
TGTGCCATCAAAGAGGCTCCGACTGCCTACAATGAGCAGTTCTTC	CAIKEAPTAYNEQFF	NA	TRBJ2-1	TRBV10-3	NA
TGTGCCAGCTCACCTCTGGCGGGAGTAGGAAATGAGCAGTTCTTC	CASSPLAGVGNEQFF	NA	TRBJ2-1	TRBV18	TRBD2
TGTGCCAGTAGTCCCCGCCTCCGGAGGACAGATACGCAGTATTTT	CASSPRLRRTDTQYF	NA	TRBJ2-3	TRBV19	NA
TGTGCCAGCTGCCAGGAGCCATCCTACGAGCAGTACTTC	CASCQEPSYEQYF	NA	TRBJ2-7	TRBV2	NA
TGTGCCAGCAGCAGGCCTACTAGCGGGAGTTTCGTCGAGCAGTACTTC	CASSRPTSGSFVEQYF	NA	TRBJ2-7	TRBV7-9	TRBD2
TGTGCCAGCAGCTTAGGACTAGCGGGGAGCTCCTACAATGAGCAGTTCTTC	CASSLGLAGSSYNEQFF	NA	TRBJ2-1	TRBV7-8	TRBD2
TGTGCCACCAGCAGAGATGGGGATTTGAACACTGAAGCTTTCTTT	CATSRDGDLNTEAFF	NA	TRBJ1-1	TRBV15	NA
TGTGCCAACGAGATGGGACTAGGGCTCTACAATGAGCAGTTCTTC	CANEMGLGLYNEQFF	NA	TRBJ2-1	TRBV6-7	TRBD2
TGTGCCAGCAGAGCAGTTCATCAGGATCCTGGAAACACCATATATTTT	CASRAVHQDPGNTIYF	once	TRBJ1-3	TRBV2	NA
TGTGCCAGCAGTTTACCCAACAGTGATGCCTACAATGAGCAGTTCTTC	CASSLPNSDAYNEQFF	NA	TRBJ2-1	TRBV28	NA
TGCAGCGCCATCGATAGCGGGACGTCTAGCACAGATACGCAGTATTTT	CSAIDSGTSSTDTQYF	NA	TRBJ2-3	TRBV29-1	TRBD2
TGTGCCAGCAGCGGGACTAGCGGGAGCTACGAGCAGTACTTC	CASSGTSGSYEQYF	NA	TRBJ2-7	TRBV2	TRBD2
TGTGCCAGCAGCCCGGGGAGGACCTACGAGCAGTACTTC	CASSPGRTYEQYF	NA	TRBJ2-7	TRBV2	NA
TGTGCCACACGAGAGAGATCTAGCACAGATACGCAGTATTTT	CATRERSSTDTQYF	NA	TRBJ2-3	TRBV11-2	NA
TGTGCCAGCTCAGGCGGGACAGCGAACACTGAAGCTTTCTTT	CASSGGTANTEAFF	few	TRBJ1-1	TRBV18	TRBD1
TGTGCCAGCAGTCATGGACCGGGCTACGAGCAGTACTTC	CASSHGPGYEQYF	once	TRBJ2-7	TRBV6-5	NA
TGTGCCAGCAGCGCCCAACATGTGGGGCAGCCCCAGCATTTT	CASSAQHVGQPQHF	few	TRBJ1-5	TRBV9	NA
TGCGCCAGCAGCCGCCTGACTAGCGGGAGGGGCTCCTCCTACGAGCAGTACTTC	CASSRLTSGRGSSYEQYF	NA	TRBJ2-7	TRBV4-1	TRBD2